Below, 23 T cell receptor beta chains from the same sample are listed, as sequenced in a study of beta chain features in type 1 diabetes. Study conclusions and caveats: Moderate yet significant TCRB CDR3 shortening was seen in Type 1 diabetes patients in all four CD4+ subsets.

These TCRs' antigens remain unknown. The study reverse transcribed the entire isolated RNA, so it sequenced expressed TCRB transcripts. The data were produced by immunoSEQ multiplex PCR, yet TCRdb's version contains in-frame clones alone and is incomplete. The sample shows about 23,000 clones, about 57% of them seen only once. Sequenced material: stem cell memory CD4+ T cells from blood. The source is a man younger than 35 with type 1 diabetes.

The chain joins TRBV5-1 to TRBJ2-7; D possibly corresponds to TRBD1 (6 bases). V was cut by 6 bases and J by 0 bases, with 16 bases left in between. This CDR3 has 15 residues. From germline, CDR1 is SGHRS and CDR2 YFSETQ. The DNA for the CDR3 is TGCGCCAGCACCCAGGGGCAGGGAGTCTCCTACGAGCAGTACTTC. This encodes CASTQGQGVSYEQYF.

This clone has a handful of counts. This chain connects TRBV6-6 to TRBJ2-5; a possible D gene is TRBD2 (7 bases). The CDR3 loop spans 15 amino acids. CDR1 is MNHNY and CDR2 is SVGAGI in the germline V gene (reference sequence). V gave up 1 base and J gave up 1 base, with 10 bases separating them. The CDR3 loop reads CASSYYGGLQETQYF. Written as DNA, the CDR3 is TGTGCCAGCAGTTACTACGGGGGGCTCCAAGAGACCCAGTACTTC.

The V gene is TRBV27, the J gene TRBJ2-7; D gene unclear. CDR1 MNHEY and CDR2 SMNVEV come from the germline V gene (reference sequence). Trimming stripped 6 bases from V and 2 bases from J, with 17 bases between. This CDR3 has 15 amino acids. In DNA form, the CDR3 reads TGTGCCAGCAGCCACGACCCAAGCGCTACCTACGAGCAGTACTTC. Amino acid sequence: CASSHDPSATYEQYF.

The genes are TRBV19 and TRBJ2-2; possibly TRBD1 for D (6 bases). This CDR3 has 15 amino acids. Per germline, CDR1 LNHDA and CDR2 SQIVND (reference sequence). Trimming shortened V by 6 bases and J by 2 bases, and 13 bases separated the two germline ends. CDR3: CASRPGQTNTGELFF. CDR3 DNA: TGTGCCAGTAGACCCGGACAGACCAACACCGGGGAGCTGTTTTTT.

The chain carries TRBV5-1 and TRBJ1-1, with unresolved D. The CDR3 runs 13 residues. Trimming stripped 1 base from V and 6 bases from J, with 10 bases between. The germline V gene has CDR1 SGHRS and CDR2 YFSETQ. CDR3 DNA: TGCGCCAGCAGCTTGTCCTCAGTGGCTGAAGCTTTCTTT. Protein: CASSLSSVAEAFF.

The chain links TRBV4-3 to TRBJ2-3, with a tentative D call TRBD2 (6 bases). Germline CDR1 is LGHNA and CDR2 is YSLEER. With 0 bases removed from V and 9 bases from J, the gap between germline ends came to 19 bases. This CDR3 is built from 16 residues. The CDR3 DNA sequence: TGCGCCAGCAGCCAAGATTCCGGGGGTATCGGTCTGACGCAGTATTTT. This encodes CASSQDSGGIGLTQYF.

This clone has only a few counts. Compared with germline, one end of the junction differs, possibly owing to a read error. CDR3 sequence reads: CASSSPGTGRRWDF. The DNA for the CDR3 is TGTGCCAGCAGTTCCCCCGGGACAGGGAGACGATGGGACTTC. The V and J genes are TRBV28 and TRBJ1-2; 9 bases fit TRBD1. The CDR3 extends over 14 amino acids. CDR1 and CDR2 (germline): MDHEN, SYDVKM.

In its sample, this clone was seen a few times. V and J are TRBV5-5 and TRBJ2-1, with a weak D call TRBD2 (5 bases). Trimming removed 4 bases at V and 0 bases at J, with 11 bases between. The CDR3 is 15 amino acids. Germline CDR1 SGHKS, CDR2 YYEKEE (reference sequence). This CDR3 is CASSRGPSSYNEQFF. The DNA for the CDR3 is TGTGCCAGCAGCCGCGGGCCTAGCTCCTACAATGAGCAGTTCTTC.

The chain uses TRBV28 and TRBJ2-3, with a tentative D call TRBD2 (6 bases). CDR3 length: 15 residues. In germline, CDR1 is MDHEN, CDR2 SYDVKM. The V end lost 2 bases, the J end lost 3 bases, and 12 bases lay between the germline ends. The CDR3 nucleotides are TGTGCCAGCAGTTTACTGGGACTTGAAACAGATACGCAGTATTTT. It translates to CASSLLGLETDTQYF. Based on the CDR3 plus reference TRBV28 and TRBJ2-3, the full variable domain is DVKVTQSSRYLVKRTGEKVFLECVQDMDHENMFWYRQDPGLGLRLIYFSYDVKMKEKGDIPEGYSVSREKKERFSLILESASTNQTSMYLCASSLLGLETDTQYFGPGTRLTVL.

The chain links TRBV4-1 to TRBJ2-5; D is perhaps TRBD2 (5 bases). Germline loops: CDR1 MGHRA, CDR2 YSYEKL. This CDR3 is 16 amino acids long. Trimming took off 2 bases at V and 1 base at J, with 14 bases between the two ends. This CDR3 reads CASSQPGRTGQETQYF. As DNA, the CDR3 is TGCGCCAGCAGCCAACCTGGGAGAACCGGCCAAGAGACCCAGTACTTC.

This chain links TRBV5-1 with TRBJ2-1, with TRBD1 matching over 8 bases. The CDR3 totals 16 residues. Germline trimming cut 4 bases from V and 5 bases from J; bases unmatched to any gene: 11. Germline V lookup: CDR1 SGHRS, CDR2 YFSETQ. This chain's CDR3 is CASSADTGTGHNEQFF. The CDR3 region has the DNA TGCGCCAGCAGCGCCGATACCGGGACAGGACACAATGAGCAGTTCTTC.

J is TRBJ2-5 and V is TRBV9; possible D gene TRBD1, 6 bases. The ends were cut back, 3 bases at V and 5 bases at J, with 17 bases in the middle. The CDR3 consists of 15 residues. Germline V gene data show CDR1 as SGDLS and CDR2 as YYNGEE. The DNA for the CDR3 is TGTGCCAGCAGCGGGTCCACAGGGTTCGTGGAGACCCAGTACTTC. Encoded protein: CASSGSTGFVETQYF. Looking up the rest from reference TRBV9 and TRBJ2-5 gives the full variable domain: DSGVTQTPKHLITATGQRVTLRCSPRSGDLSVYWYQQSLDQGLQFLIQYYNGEERAKGNILERFSAQQFPDLHSELNLSSLELGDSALYFCASSGSTGFVETQYFGPGTRLLVL.

This clone showed up just once. The J gene is TRBJ2-1, the V gene TRBV5-1; weak D call: TRBD2 (6 bases). Looked up from germline, CDR1 is SGHRS and CDR2 is YFSETQ. This CDR3 has 14 amino acids. Trimming removed 0 bases at V and 9 bases at J, with 13 bases between. Here the CDR3 DNA reads TGCGCCAGCAGCTTGGTCGGGGGTTCACGTGAGCAGTTCTTC. The encoded protein is CASSLVGGSREQFF.

The genes are TRBV7-9 and TRBJ2-5, with a weak D call TRBD1 (5 bases). The CDR3 is made up of 15 amino acids. With 2 bases removed from V and 3 bases from J, the gap between germline ends came to 13 bases. In germline, CDR1 is SEHNR, CDR2 FQNEAQ (reference sequence). CDR3 DNA: TGTGCCAGCAGCTTAAGCAATAGCAGGGAAGAGACCCAGTACTTC. Encoded protein: CASSLSNSREETQYF.

This clone was seen more than once but under ten times. This sequence joins TRBV27 and TRBJ2-7; unclear D gene. The CDR3 sequence is 13 residues long. Germline CDR1 and CDR2: MNHEY and SMNVEV (reference sequence). Trimming stripped 4 bases from V and 2 bases from J, with 9 bases between. CDR3 DNA sequence: TGTGCCAGCAGTTCCCGACATACCTACGAGCAGTACTTC. It encodes CASSSRHTYEQYF.

J is TRBJ2-1 and V is TRBV7-2; TRBD2 matches 14 bases. Unmatched junction bases numbered 8, after V lost 5 bases and J lost 8 bases. The CDR3 contains 16 residues. CDR1 is SGHTA and CDR2 is FQGNSA in the germline V gene. Here the CDR3 reads CASSTGLAGGQDEQFF. In DNA, the CDR3 is TGTGCCAGCAGCACTGGACTAGCGGGGGGCCAAGATGAGCAGTTCTTC.

This clone was detected once. The V call is TRBV28, the J call TRBJ2-5; TRBD1 might be the D (6 bases). Matching the DNA end better, TRBJ2-7 makes the J call doubtful. In germline, CDR1 is MDHEN, CDR2 SYDVKM. The CDR3 has 14 amino acids. The CDR3, as DNA: TGTGCCAGCAGACCTGGGGGCACCTCCTACGAGCAGTACTTC. It specifies CASRPGGTSYEQYF.

V usage is TRBV29-1 and J usage is TRBJ1-2; a possible D gene is TRBD1 (5 bases). The CDR3 sequence is 16 residues long. In germline, CDR1 is SQVTM, CDR2 ANQGSEA. V lost 4 bases, J lost 7 bases, and 25 bases lay in between. In nucleotides, the CDR3 is TGCAGCGTTGTGGCTTCGGACACTCTACGGGGAGGTGGCTACACCTTC. Its protein is CSVVASDTLRGGGYTF.

The gene calls are TRBV15 and TRBJ2-1; D is perhaps TRBD2 (6 bases). From germline, CDR1 is LNHNV and CDR2 YYDKDF (reference sequence). The CDR3 runs 15 residues. V was pared by 0 bases and J by 3 bases, with 9 bases between. The CDR3 protein is CATSRDSGVYNEQFF. The CDR3 DNA reads TGTGCCACCAGCAGAGATAGCGGAGTCTACAATGAGCAGTTCTTC.

This clone was seen more than once but under ten times. The chain has TRBV7-2 and TRBJ2-6; weak D call: TRBD1 (5 bases). The CDR3 length is 17 residues. The V gene lost 1 base and the J gene lost 0 bases, with 10 bases spanning the gap. Germline V CDR1 and CDR2: SGHTA, FQGNSA. The CDR3 DNA reads as TGTGCCAGCAGCTTAGGATCAGGGTTCTCTGGGGCCAACGTCCTGACTTTC. Its protein product is CASSLGSGFSGANVLTF.

The rearrangement uses TRBV5-1 and TRBJ2-2; 10 bases fit TRBD1. Trimming took 7 bases from V and 3 from J; bases not matched to a gene: 0. Germline V gene lookup returns CDR1 SGHRS and CDR2 YFSETQ. This CDR3 contains 13 residues. CDR3 sequence (DNA): TGCGCCAGCGGGACAGGGGACACCGGGGAGCTGTTTTTT. Amino acids: CASGTGDTGELFF. The full variable domain, rest sourced from reference TRBV5-1 and TRBJ2-2, is KAGVTQTPRYLIKTRGQQVTLSCSPISGHRSVSWYQQTPGQGLQFLFEYFSETQRNKGNFPGRFSGRQFSNSRSEMNVSTLELGDSALYLCASGTGDTGELFFGEGSRLTVL.

V is TRBV5-6 and J is TRBJ2-2; 7 nucleotides line up with TRBD2. Germline V CDR1 and CDR2: SGHDT, YYEEEE. This CDR3 is 16 amino acids long. V was clipped by 3 bases and J by 3 bases; unmatched bases: 8. The CDR3 reads CASSSTKRGYTGELFF. The CDR3 region has the DNA TGTGCCAGCAGCTCCACAAAGCGGGGCTACACCGGGGAGCTGTTTTTT.

This clone was recorded a few times. V usage is TRBV28 and J usage is TRBJ1-3; possibly TRBD1 for D (6 bases). This CDR3 is 14 amino acids long. Germline V gives CDR1 MDHEN, CDR2 SYDVKM. Trimming took off 0 bases at V and 5 bases at J, with 8 bases between the two ends. The DNA for the CDR3 is TGTGCCAGCAGTTTATGGGACAGCCGAAACACCATATATTTT. Translation: CASSLWDSRNTIYF.